This record covers a single TCR beta chain. The antigen is unknown. This sample was taken from a study of T cell responses to AZD1222 COVID-19 vaccine. Germline CDR1 SGHTA, CDR2 FQGTGA. V shed 5 bases, J shed 5 bases, and the junction held 10 bases outside the gene matches. CDR3 length: 16 residues. The assay was immunoSEQ multiplex PCR, and TCRdb's table has in-frame clones only and misses some. The table lists tens of thousands of clones, around 80% of them singletons. Study-wide points: It should be noted that donors were predominantly white British and more often female, and clonal diversity was possibly underestimated. Reportedly, close to half of spike-specific TCRs are directed against unmutated variant regions.

The genes are TRBV7-3 and TRBJ2-3; the match to TRBD1 covers 10 bases. The specimen was peripheral blood, collected on day 0 of AZD1222 vaccination. The sequence was obtained from an adult in good health. Here the CDR3 reads CASSPAGTGDEDTQYF. The DNA of the CDR3 is TGTGCCAGCAGCCCAGCCGGGACAGGGGATGAAGATACGCAGTATTTT.